These T cell receptor beta chains were read from a single sample in a study of shared clonotypes between healthy human individuals. The table came from immunoSEQ multiplex PCR; TCRdb's copy has only in-frame clones and leaves some out. The sample includes 2 million to 2.5 million clones, 90% to 96% of them seen just once. Sequencing was performed on naive CD4+ T cells sorted from blood. These receptors came from a man between 18 and 35 years old in good health. The CDR3 runs from the conserved cysteine through the conserved F or W. D genes are given only for firm matches. Clone size appears in some rows only: once, few, many, or a class for an expanded clone.

j_gene | d_gene | abundance | v_gene | CDR3aa | CDR3nt
TRBJ2-3 | NA | NA | TRBV4-3 | CASSLGFTDTQYF | TGCGCCAGCAGCCTGGGCTTCACAGATACGCAGTATTTT
TRBJ2-7 | NA | NA | TRBV4-1 | CASSQDRGTGSYEQYF | TGCGCCAGCAGCCAAGATCGGGGGACTGGGAGCTACGAGCAGTACTTC
TRBJ2-3 | TRBD2 | NA | TRBV5-1 | CASSLRLAGGSHRTDTQYF | TGCGCCAGCAGCTTACGGCTAGCGGGGGGATCTCACCGCACAGATACGCAGTATTTT
TRBJ2-5 | TRBD2 | NA | TRBV13 | CASSFRLAGAIQETQYF | TGTGCCAGCAGCTTTCGACTAGCGGGGGCGATACAAGAGACCCAGTACTTC
TRBJ2-2 | NA | NA | TRBV9 | CASSAPGTSLLTGELFF | TGTGCCAGCAGCGCTCCCGGGACAAGCCTCTTAACCGGGGAGCTGTTTTTT
TRBJ2-7 | TRBD1 | NA | TRBV2 | CASRPTGDYEQYF | TGTGCCAGCAGACCGACAGGGGATTACGAGCAGTACTTC
TRBJ1-1 | NA | NA | TRBV18 | CASSRIAGLNTEAFF | TGTGCCAGCTCACGGATCGCAGGCTTGAACACTGAAGCTTTCTTT
TRBJ2-7 | TRBD1 | NA | TRBV18 | CASSVVTGQEYEQYF | TGTGCCAGCTCAGTCGTTACGGGACAGGAATACGAGCAGTACTTC
TRBJ1-6 | TRBD1 | NA | TRBV27 | CASSLTGGDNSPLHF | TGTGCCAGCAGCCTTACAGGGGGGGATAATTCACCCCTCCACTTT
TRBJ2-5 | TRBD1 | NA | TRBV7-2 | CASRRTGQETQYF | TGTGCCAGCAGGCGGACAGGGCAAGAGACCCAGTACTTC
TRBJ1-4 | NA | NA | TRBV30 | CAWTQAQGTNEKLFF | TGTGCCTGGACCCAGGCACAGGGAACTAATGAAAAACTGTTTTTT
TRBJ2-5 | TRBD2 | NA | TRBV6-5 | CASRGLAGGRETQYF | TGTGCCAGCAGGGGACTAGCGGGGGGCCGGGAGACCCAGTACTTC
TRBJ1-1 | NA | NA | TRBV19 | CASSRPFTEAFF | TGTGCCAGTAGCCGACCATTCACTGAAGCTTTCTTT
TRBJ2-1 | NA | once | TRBV2 | CASSEQGLDNEQFF | TGTGCCAGCAGTGAACAGGGGTTAGACAATGAGCAGTTCTTC
TRBJ2-5 | NA | NA | TRBV5-1 | CASSLEGSETQYF | TGCGCCAGCAGCTTGGAGGGGTCAGAGACCCAGTACTTC
TRBJ2-2 | NA | NA | TRBV21-1 | CASSKVSGTPNTGELFF | TGTGCCAGCAGCAAAGTTTCAGGGACTCCGAACACCGGGGAGCTGTTTTTT
TRBJ1-1 | NA | NA | TRBV7-9 | CASSLVTGREVFF | TGTGCCAGCAGCTTAGTTACAGGACGGGAGGTTTTCTTT
TRBJ1-5 | NA | NA | TRBV2 | CASSTQGLGNQPQHF | TGTGCCAGCAGTACACAGGGATTAGGCAATCAGCCCCAGCATTTT
TRBJ2-5 | NA | NA | TRBV5-1 | CASSLNQLNAQYF | TGCGCCAGCAGCTTGAACCAGCTCAATGCCCAGTACTTC
TRBJ2-2 | TRBD1 | NA | TRBV5-1 | CASKWDSRTGELFF | TGCGCCAGCAAATGGGACAGTCGCACCGGGGAGCTGTTTTTT
TRBJ2-3 | NA | NA | TRBV27 | CASSGLGLRAADTQYF | TGTGCCAGCAGTGGCCTGGGTCTCAGGGCAGCAGATACGCAGTATTTT
TRBJ2-7 | NA | NA | TRBV11-2 | CASSLDLQSSYEQYF | TGTGCCAGCAGCTTAGACTTACAGAGCTCCTACGAGCAGTACTTC